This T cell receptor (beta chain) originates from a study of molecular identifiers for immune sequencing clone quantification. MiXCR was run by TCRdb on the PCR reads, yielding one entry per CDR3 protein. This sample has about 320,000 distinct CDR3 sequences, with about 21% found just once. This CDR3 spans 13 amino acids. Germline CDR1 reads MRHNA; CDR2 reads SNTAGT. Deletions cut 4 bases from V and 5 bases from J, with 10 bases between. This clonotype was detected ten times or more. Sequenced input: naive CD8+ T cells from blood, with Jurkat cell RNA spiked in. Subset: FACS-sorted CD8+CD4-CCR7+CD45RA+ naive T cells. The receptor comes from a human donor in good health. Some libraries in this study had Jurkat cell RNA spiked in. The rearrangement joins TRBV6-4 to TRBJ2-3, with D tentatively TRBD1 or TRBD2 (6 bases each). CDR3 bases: TGTGCCAGCAGTGTTGAGGGGGGAGATACGCAGTATTTT. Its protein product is CASSVEGGDTQYF.